This paragraph reports one T cell receptor beta chain. Its antigen is unknown. Some clones are missing from TCRdb's copy, which holds only in-frame ones; the method was immunoSEQ multiplex PCR. The sample includes 300,000 to 400,000 clones, 75% to 90% of them seen just once. This sample was included in a study of Ad26.COV2.S vaccination and SARS-CoV-2 variants. Across the study: Each vaccinee took Ad26.COV2.S intramuscularly, once or twice 56 days apart.

This CDR3 comprises 13 residues. In germline, CDR1 is SGHTA, CDR2 FQGNSA. The V end was cut by 3 bases, the J end by 1 base, with 6 bases between. Sample treatment: roughly 20 received Ad26.COV2.S at low or high dose, single or two shots; 5 received placebo; per-sample allocation not given. All samples were drawn on day 63, counting from the first vaccine or placebo injection. Ad26 vector vaccine expressed Wuhan-strain SARS-CoV-2 spike. Study-level results: The analyses of TCR breadth and depth may have understated the size of total T cell responses. Reported findings describe substantial breadth in spike-specific CD8+ and CD4+ T cell responses following vaccination.

This chain links TRBV7-2 with TRBJ2-5; D ambiguous. This specimen was peripheral blood, taken in a trial of Ad26.COV2.S vaccine versus placebo. This TCR was sampled from a person aged 18-60 years who received the Ad26.COV2.S COVID-19 vaccine or a placebo. This CDR3 is CASSFGGQETQYF. The CDR3 DNA follows: TGTGCCAGCAGCTTTGGCGGCCAAGAGACCCAGTACTTC.